The clone carrying this T cell receptor (beta chain) showed up just once. No antigen is known for it. This entry is derived from a study of siplizumab effects on memory and regulatory T cells. Regarding the study as a whole: The authors could not assign a naive or memory phenotype to roughly 75-97% of proliferating CD4+ or CD8+ clones.

Sequenced by immunoSEQ multiplex PCR; TCRdb stores in-frame clones only, minus some. The table shows some 100,000 clones, with approximately 94% occurring only once. Material for sequencing was CD8+ T cells sorted from blood. The sequence was collected from a human donor in good health.

CDR3 loop: CAISEPYGYTF. CDR3 nucleotide sequence: TGTGCCATCAGTGAGCCATATGGCTACACCTTC. The chain uses TRBV10-3 and TRBJ1-2, with unresolved D. V lost 2 bases, J lost 5 bases, and 3 bases lay in between. Germline CDR1 ENHRY, CDR2 SYGVKD. The CDR3 spans 11 residues.